The 17 T cell receptor beta chains in this list originate from one sample, sequenced in a study of blood T cell repertoires in COVID-19. The repertoire was sequenced with immunoSEQ multiplex PCR; TCRdb's copy has only in-frame clones and lacks some. The sample consists of roughly 260,000 clones, about 90% of them appearing once. Sequencing was performed on PBMCs or T cells enriched from blood (not recorded which). These receptors all stem from a woman between 18 and 29 years old who had recovered from COVID-19.

Comments on this clone: This sample includes further DNA sequences coding for the same CDR3. The chain has TRBV28 and TRBJ1-5; no clear D. Germline CDR1 reads MDHEN; CDR2 reads SYDVKM. V lost 3 bases to trimming and J lost 7 bases, with 13 bases between them. The CDR3 has 14 residues. The CDR3 loop reads CASSLSRGYQPQHF. CDR3 bases: TGTGCCAGCAGTTTGTCTCGGGGTTACCAGCCCCAGCATTTT. The whole variable domain, remainder taken from reference TRBV28 and TRBJ1-5, is DVKVTQSSRYLVKRTGEKVFLECVQDMDHENMFWYRQDPGLGLRLIYFSYDVKMKEKGDIPEGYSVSREKKERFSLILESASTNQTSMYLCASSLSRGYQPQHFGDGTRLSIL.

The V gene is TRBV10-3, the J gene TRBJ1-3; no reliable D call. The germline V and J ends were trimmed by 0 bases and 4 bases, with 7 bases remaining between them. Germline CDR1 and CDR2: ENHRY and SYGVKD. This CDR3 contains 14 residues. The CDR3 bases are TGTGCCATCAGTGAGTCGGCCGGGGGAAACACCATATATTTT. It encodes CAISESAGGNTIYF.

This sequence joins TRBV11-2 and TRBJ2-1; a possible D gene is TRBD2 (6 bases). This CDR3 region has 15 residues. With 2 bases removed from V and 4 bases from J, the gap between germline ends came to 12 bases. Germline V CDR1 and CDR2: SGHAT, FQNNGV. The CDR3 DNA reads TGTGCCAGCAGCTTATTCTCTAGCGAGTACAATGAGCAGTTCTTC. This translates into CASSLFSSEYNEQFF.

This chain joins TRBV6-2 or TRBV6-3 and TRBJ1-5, with D unclear. The CDR3 spans 13 residues. From germline, CDR1 is MNHEY and CDR2 SVGEGT. V lost 5 bases to trimming and J lost 7 bases, with 12 bases between them. The CDR3 spells CASSQHTVQPQHF. The CDR3 DNA reads TGTGCCAGCAGTCAACATACAGTCCAGCCCCAGCATTTT.

V is TRBV5-1 and J is TRBJ2-2; perhaps TRBD1 as D (5 bases). Trimming took 6 bases from V and 2 from J, leaving 14 bases between them. Germline assignment: CDR1 SGHRS and CDR2 YFSETQ. This CDR3 region has 15 residues. The CDR3 loop is CASNLNGQNTGELFF. The CDR3 region has the DNA TGCGCCAGCAATCTGAATGGACAAAACACCGGGGAGCTGTTTTTT.

J is TRBJ1-4 and V is TRBV2, with 7 positions matching TRBD1. J gave up 4 bases and V 5 bases, and 7 bases lay outside the gene matches. This CDR3 region has 15 residues. Germline loops: CDR1 SNHLY, CDR2 FYNNEI. The CDR3 region is CASSPPTGFNEKLFF. The CDR3 DNA follows: TGTGCCAGCAGTCCCCCGACAGGGTTTAATGAAAAACTGTTTTTT.

Comment on this clone: This same CDR3 is encoded by further DNA sequences in the sample. The gene calls are TRBV19 and TRBJ2-1; maybe TRBD1 (6 bases). V lost 3 bases, J lost 4 bases, and 13 bases lay in between. Germline CDR1 reads LNHDA; CDR2 reads SQIVND (reference sequence). The CDR3 consists of 15 residues. The CDR3 DNA reads as TGTGCCAGTAGTATTTCTGGGACACCTTACAATGAGCAGTTCTTC. Protein product: CASSISGTPYNEQFF.

V and J are TRBV7-8 and TRBJ1-1, with D possibly matching TRBD1 (6 bases). The CDR3 is 14 residues long. V lost 3 bases and J lost 0, with 8 bases in between. Germline V gene sequence: CDR1 SGHVS, CDR2 FQNEAQ. CDR3 nucleotides: TGTGCCAGCAGCTTTTCAGGGGTGAACACTGAAGCTTTCTTT. It codes for CASSFSGVNTEAFF.

The V gene is TRBV5-4, the J gene TRBJ1-2, with a possible D match to TRBD1 (6 bases). This CDR3 is built from 14 residues. The V gene lost 0 bases and the J gene lost 3 bases, with 9 bases spanning the gap. Germline values: CDR1 SGHNT, CDR2 YYREEE (reference sequence). This CDR3 reads CASSLDAGDYGYTF. Written as DNA, the CDR3 is TGTGCCAGCAGCTTGGATGCAGGGGACTATGGCTACACCTTC.

The rearrangement joins TRBV25-1 to TRBJ1-6; D might be TRBD1 (6 bases). Germline V gives CDR1 MGHDK, CDR2 SYGVNS. This CDR3 has 15 residues. Trimming took off 7 bases at V and 3 bases at J, with 13 bases between the two ends. The CDR3 DNA reads as TGTGCCAGCACTTCGGCGACAGGCTATAATTCACCCCTCCACTTT. It specifies CASTSATGYNSPLHF.

The V and J genes are TRBV9 and TRBJ1-2, with TRBD1 identical over 7 bases. This CDR3 comprises 15 residues. CDR1 and CDR2 (germline): SGDLS, YYNGEE. V was clipped by 3 bases and J by 5 bases; unmatched bases: 10. CDR3 nucleotides: TGTGCCAGCAGCGGGACAGGAAGCCATGGGTATGGCTACACCTTC. Protein sequence: CASSGTGSHGYGYTF.

V gene TRBV7-2 combines with J gene TRBJ2-7, with TRBD2 matching 8 bases. Germline V CDR1 and CDR2: SGHTA, FQGNSA. The trim removed 1 base at V and 2 bases at J, leaving 4 bases unmatched. The CDR3 is 15 residues long. In DNA, the CDR3 is TGTGCCAGCAGCTTAGTAGCGGGGCTGACCTACGAGCAGTACTTC. Protein: CASSLVAGLTYEQYF.

This chain uses TRBV5-1 with TRBJ1-1; 7 bases match TRBD1. The V gene's germline CDR1 is SGHRS and CDR2 YFSETQ. V shed 7 bases, J shed 0 bases, and the junction held 3 bases outside the gene matches. CDR3 size: 13 residues. The CDR3 DNA reads TGCGCCAGCCGAACAGGGGTGAACACTGAAGCTTTCTTT. It is translated as CASRTGVNTEAFF.

This chain links TRBV6-5 with TRBJ2-1; TRBD1 matches at 9 bases. The CDR3 has 14 residues. Looked up from germline, CDR1 is MNHEY and CDR2 is SVGAGI. With V trimmed by 4 bases and J by 5 bases, 3 bases remained unmatched. The CDR3 DNA reads TGTGCCAGCAGTTCCGGACAGGGGAACAATGAGCAGTTCTTC. Encoded protein: CASSSGQGNNEQFF.

This chain uses TRBV28 with TRBJ2-7; TRBD1 matches 7 bases. There are 15 residues in the CDR3. CDR1 is MDHEN, CDR2 SYDVKM, per germline. Trimming at V came to 4 bases and at J to 9 bases, leaving 15 bases not matched to a gene. The CDR3 DNA is TGTGCCAGCAGTTCCGAGACAGGGTGGGGTCCAGGGCAGTACTTC. Translating it yields CASSSETGWGPGQYF.

This rearrangement joins TRBV19 to TRBJ2-7; 11 bases match TRBD2. The CDR3 sequence is 15 residues long. CDR1 and CDR2 (germline): LNHDA, SQIVND (reference sequence). J was trimmed by 2 bases and V by 3 bases; bases with no gene match: 3. The CDR3 DNA follows: TGTGCCAGTAGTATTGGACTAGCGGGTCCCTACGAGCAGTACTTC. It encodes CASSIGLAGPYEQYF.

This clone appeared a single time. V and J are TRBV5-5 and TRBJ2-7, with 7 positions matching TRBD2. Germline-derived CDR1 and CDR2 are SGHKS and YYEKEE (reference sequence). The CDR3 runs to 14 residues. The ends lost 4 bases at V and 6 bases at J; junction bases unmatched: 10. The CDR3 bases are TGTGCCAGCAGCCTGGACCTTCGCGGGGGCGAGCAGTACTTC. Translating it yields CASSLDLRGGEQYF. Full variable domain (missing parts from reference TRBV5-5 and TRBJ2-7): DAGVTQSPTHLIKTRGQQVTLRCSPISGHKSVSWYQQVLGQGPQFIFQYYEKEERGRGNFPDRFSARQFPNYSSELNVNALLLGDSALYLCASSLDLRGGEQYFGPGTRLTVT.